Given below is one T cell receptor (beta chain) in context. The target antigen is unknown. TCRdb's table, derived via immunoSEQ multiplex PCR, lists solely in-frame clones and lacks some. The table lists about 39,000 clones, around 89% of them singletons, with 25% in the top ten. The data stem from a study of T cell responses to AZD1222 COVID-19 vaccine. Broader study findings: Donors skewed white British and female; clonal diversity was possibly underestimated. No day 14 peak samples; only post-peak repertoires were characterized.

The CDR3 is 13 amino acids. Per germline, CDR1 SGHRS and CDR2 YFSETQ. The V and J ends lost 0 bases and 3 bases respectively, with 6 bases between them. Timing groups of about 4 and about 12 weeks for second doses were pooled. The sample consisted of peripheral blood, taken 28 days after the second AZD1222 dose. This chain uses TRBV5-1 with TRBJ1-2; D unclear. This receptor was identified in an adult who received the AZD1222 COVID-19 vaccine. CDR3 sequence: CASSLDGDYGYTF. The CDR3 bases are TGCGCCAGCAGCTTGGATGGAGACTATGGCTACACCTTC.